This T cell receptor (beta chain) emerged from a study of blood T cell repertoires in COVID-19. The CDR3 contains 18 residues. The germline V gene encodes CDR1 SGHRS and CDR2 YFSETQ. V was clipped by 1 base and J by 5 bases; unmatched bases: 11. Measured with immunoSEQ multiplex PCR; TCRdb has only the in-frame clones, and not every one. The sample lists 190,000 or so clones, approximately 88% seen once, with roughly 4.2% in the top ten. The sequence was obtained from a woman in her 30s with acute or convalescent COVID-19. The chain uses TRBV5-1 and TRBJ2-5; 13 bases map to TRBD2. Specimen: peripheral blood. The chain's CDR3 is CASSLPIGLAGDAETQYF. The CDR3 bases are TGCGCCAGCAGCTTGCCCATCGGACTAGCGGGAGATGCGGAGACCCAGTACTTC.